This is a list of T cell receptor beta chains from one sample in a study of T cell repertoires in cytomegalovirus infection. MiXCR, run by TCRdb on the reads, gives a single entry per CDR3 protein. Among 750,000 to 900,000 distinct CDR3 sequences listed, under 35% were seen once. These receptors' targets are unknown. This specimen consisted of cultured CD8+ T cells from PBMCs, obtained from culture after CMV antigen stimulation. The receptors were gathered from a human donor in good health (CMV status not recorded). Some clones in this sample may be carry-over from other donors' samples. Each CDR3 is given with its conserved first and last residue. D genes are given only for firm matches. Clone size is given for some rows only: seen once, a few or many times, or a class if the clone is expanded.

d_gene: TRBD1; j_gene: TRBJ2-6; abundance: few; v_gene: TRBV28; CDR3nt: TGTGCCAGCAGTGAAACAGGGGTAGGGGCCAACGTCCTGACTTTC; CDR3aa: CASSETGVGANVLTF
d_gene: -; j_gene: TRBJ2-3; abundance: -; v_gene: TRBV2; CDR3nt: TGTGCCAGCAGTGAAACCATTCCGCAGGGCTACACAGATACGCAGTATTTT; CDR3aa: CASSETIPQGYTDTQYF
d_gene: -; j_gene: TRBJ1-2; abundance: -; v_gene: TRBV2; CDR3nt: TGTGCCAGCAGGGGGTTTGGCTACACCTTC; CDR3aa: CASRGFGYTF
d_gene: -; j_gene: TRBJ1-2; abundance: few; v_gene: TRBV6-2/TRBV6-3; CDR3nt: TGTGCCAGCAGTCTGCCTGGGACCGGCGGGGGCTACACCTTC; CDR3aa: CASSLPGTGGGYTF
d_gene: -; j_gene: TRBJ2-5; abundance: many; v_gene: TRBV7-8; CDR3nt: TGTGCCAGCAGCTCCCAAAGAGTGGGTGTAGAGACCCAGTACTTC; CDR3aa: CASSSQRVGVETQYF
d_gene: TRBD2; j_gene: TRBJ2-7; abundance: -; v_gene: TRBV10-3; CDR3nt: TGTGCCATCAGTGAGAGGGCTAGCGGGAGGATAGACTCCTACGAGCAGTACTTC; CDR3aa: CAISERASGRIDSYEQYF
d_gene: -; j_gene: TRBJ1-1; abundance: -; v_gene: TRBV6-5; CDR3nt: TGTGCCAGCAGTTACGGTGAGGGTGGCACTGAAGCTTTCTTT; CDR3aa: CASSYGEGGTEAFF
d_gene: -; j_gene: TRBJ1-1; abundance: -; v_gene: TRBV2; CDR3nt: TGTGCCAGCAGTGAAGGGGGATTTGCCACTGAAGCTTTCTTT; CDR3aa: CASSEGGFATEAFF
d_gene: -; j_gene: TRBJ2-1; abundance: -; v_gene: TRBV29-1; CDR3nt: TGCAGCGTTCGAGACAACTACAATGAGCAGTTCTTC; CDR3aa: CSVRDNYNEQFF
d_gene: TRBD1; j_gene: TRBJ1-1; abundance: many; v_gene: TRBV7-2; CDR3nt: TGTGCCAGCAGCGGCGGGGGACAGGGTCGGACTGAAGCTTTCTTT; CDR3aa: CASSGGGQGRTEAFF
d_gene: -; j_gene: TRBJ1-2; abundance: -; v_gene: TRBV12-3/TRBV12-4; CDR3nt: TGTGCCAGCAGCCCATCTACAGGATTTAACTATGGCTACACCTTC; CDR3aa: CASSPSTGFNYGYTF
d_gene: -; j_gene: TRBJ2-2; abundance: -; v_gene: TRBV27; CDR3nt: TGTGCCAGCAGTTTGGGGACGGATGGCGGGGAGCTGTTTTTT; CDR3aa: CASSLGTDGGELFF
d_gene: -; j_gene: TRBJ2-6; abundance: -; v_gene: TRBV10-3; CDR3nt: TGTGCCATCAGTGAGTCTGGTGGGGCCAACGTCCTGACTTTC; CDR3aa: CAISESGGANVLTF
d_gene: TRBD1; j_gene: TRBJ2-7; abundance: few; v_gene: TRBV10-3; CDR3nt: TGTGCCATCAGTGAGTCGGACAGGGGGCGAAGAGAGCAGTACTTC; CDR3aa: CAISESDRGRREQYF
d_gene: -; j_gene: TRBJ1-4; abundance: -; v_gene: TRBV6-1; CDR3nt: TGTGCCAGCAGTCAAGAACCCGTTATTGAAAAACTGTTTTTT; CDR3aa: CASSQEPVIEKLFF
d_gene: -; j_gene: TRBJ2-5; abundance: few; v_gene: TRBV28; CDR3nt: TGTGCCAGCAGTTTATTGACCAACCGGCAGACCCAGTACTTC; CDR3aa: CASSLLTNRQTQYF
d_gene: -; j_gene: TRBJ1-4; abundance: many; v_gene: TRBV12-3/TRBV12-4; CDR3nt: TGTGCCAGCAGTTTGGCAGGGACTGAAAAACTGTTTTTT; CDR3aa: CASSLAGTEKLFF
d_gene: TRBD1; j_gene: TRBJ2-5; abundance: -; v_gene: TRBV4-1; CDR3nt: TGTGCCAGCAGCCAAGGAGGGACAGGGGACACCCAGTACTTC; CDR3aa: CASSQGGTGDTQYF
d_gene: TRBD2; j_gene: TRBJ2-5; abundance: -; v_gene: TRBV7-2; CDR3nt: TGTGCCAGCAGCTTAGTAAATCTAGCGGGGGCCCAAGAGACCCAGTACTTC; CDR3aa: CASSLVNLAGAQETQYF
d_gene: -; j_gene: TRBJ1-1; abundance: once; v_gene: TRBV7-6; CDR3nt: TGTGCCAGCAGCTTAAGGCAGGGAGGTAGCACTGAAGCTTTCTTT; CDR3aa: CASSLRQGGSTEAFF
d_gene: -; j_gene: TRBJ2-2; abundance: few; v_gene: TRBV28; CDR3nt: TGTGCCAGCAGTTTCGGGGATCCCGGGGAGCTGTTTTTT; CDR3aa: CASSFGDPGELFF
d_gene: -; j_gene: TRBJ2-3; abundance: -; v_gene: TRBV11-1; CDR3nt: TGTGCCAGCAGCTCCAACCGACAGTCTAGCACAGATACGCAGTATTTT; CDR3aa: CASSSNRQSSTDTQYF
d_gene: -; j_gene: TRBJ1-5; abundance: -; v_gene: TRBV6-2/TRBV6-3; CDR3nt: TGTGCCAGCAGTTATGGGAAAACAGGGTATCAGCCCCAGCATTTT; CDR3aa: CASSYGKTGYQPQHF
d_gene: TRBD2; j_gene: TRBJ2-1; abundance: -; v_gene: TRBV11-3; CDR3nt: TGTGCCAGCAGCGCGTCGGGGATAGCATTGGCGGGGGGGCCGGCTGAGCAGTTCTTC; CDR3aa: CASSASGIALAGGPAEQFF
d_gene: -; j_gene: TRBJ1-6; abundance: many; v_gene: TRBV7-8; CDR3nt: TGTGCCAGCAGCTTAGGGAGAAGATCACCCCTCCACTTT; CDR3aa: CASSLGRRSPLHF
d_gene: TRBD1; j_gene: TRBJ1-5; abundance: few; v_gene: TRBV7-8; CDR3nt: TGTGCCAGCAAGGGAGGGGGCGTCAATCAGCCCCAGCATTTT; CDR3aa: CASKGGGVNQPQHF
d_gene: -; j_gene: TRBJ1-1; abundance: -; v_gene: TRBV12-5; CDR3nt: TGTGCTAGTGGTTTGCGGCAGATTCGAAGAGCAGAGTCTGCTGAAGCTTTCTTT; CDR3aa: CASGLRQIRRAESAEAFF
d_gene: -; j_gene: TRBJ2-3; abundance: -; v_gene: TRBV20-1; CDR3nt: TGCAGTGCCTGGGGGTGGACGCGCACAGATACGCAGTATTTT; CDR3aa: CSAWGWTRTDTQYF
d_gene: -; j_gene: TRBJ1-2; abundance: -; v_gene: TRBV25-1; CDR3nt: TGTGCCAGCAGTGAAGGCGGGCAGGACGGCTACACCTTC; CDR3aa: CASSEGGQDGYTF
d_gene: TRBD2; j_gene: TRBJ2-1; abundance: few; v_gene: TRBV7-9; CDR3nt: TGTGCCAGCAGCCTTTTAGCGGGGGACGATGAGCAGTTCTTC; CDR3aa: CASSLLAGDDEQFF
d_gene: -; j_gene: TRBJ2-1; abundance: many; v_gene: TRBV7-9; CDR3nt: TGTGCCAGCACCGCTTCTCAAGTCCCGAGCTCCTACAATGAGCAGTTCTTC; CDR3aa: CASTASQVPSSYNEQFF
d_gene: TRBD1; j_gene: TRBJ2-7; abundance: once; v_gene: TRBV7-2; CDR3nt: TGTGCCAGCAGGTCCCGGGACAGGGAAAATTACGAGCAGTACTTC; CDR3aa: CASRSRDRENYEQYF
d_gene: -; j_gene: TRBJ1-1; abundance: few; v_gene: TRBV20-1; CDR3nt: TGCAGTGCTAGGGAGGGTGTGTTCACTGAAGCTTTCTTT; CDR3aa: CSAREGVFTEAFF
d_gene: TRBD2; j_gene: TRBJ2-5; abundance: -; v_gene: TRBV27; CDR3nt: TGTGCCAGCAGTACACTAGCGGGAGAGTACCAAGAGACCCAGTACTTC; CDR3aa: CASSTLAGEYQETQYF
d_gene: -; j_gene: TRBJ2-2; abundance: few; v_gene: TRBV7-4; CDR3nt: TGTGCCAGCAGCTGGAGCCAATTGGACACCGGGGAGCTGTTTTTT; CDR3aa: CASSWSQLDTGELFF
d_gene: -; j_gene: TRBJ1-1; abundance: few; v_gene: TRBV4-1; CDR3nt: TGCGCCAGCAGCCCCAGGGCGGGAAGGAACACTGAAGCTTTCTTT; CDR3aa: CASSPRAGRNTEAFF
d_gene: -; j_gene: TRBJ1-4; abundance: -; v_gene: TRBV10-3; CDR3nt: TGTGCCATCAGTGACAACAGGGAGGGAGAAAAACTGTTTTTT; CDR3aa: CAISDNREGEKLFF
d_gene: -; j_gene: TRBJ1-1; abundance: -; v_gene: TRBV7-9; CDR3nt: TGTGCCAGCAGCGGTGGCACTTCCATGAACACTGAAGCTTTCTTT; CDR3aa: CASSGGTSMNTEAFF
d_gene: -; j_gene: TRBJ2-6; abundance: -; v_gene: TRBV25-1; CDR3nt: TGTGCCAGCAGTGAGACGACAGCAAAAAGGTCGACCGGGGCCAACGTCCTGACTTTC; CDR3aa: CASSETTAKRSTGANVLTF
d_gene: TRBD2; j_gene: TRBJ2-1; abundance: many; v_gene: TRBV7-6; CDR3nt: TGTGCCAGCAGTATAGCGGGGGGTTCGTCTGAGCAGTTCTTC; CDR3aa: CASSIAGGSSEQFF
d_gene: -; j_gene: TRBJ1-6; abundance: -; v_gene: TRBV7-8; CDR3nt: TGTGCCAGCAGCTTGGGTCGGGGAGGGTCCCTCCACTTT; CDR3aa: CASSLGRGGSLHF
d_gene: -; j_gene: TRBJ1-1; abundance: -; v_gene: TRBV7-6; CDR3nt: TGTGCCAGCAGTCATACAGGGACCACTGAAGCTTTCTTT; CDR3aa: CASSHTGTTEAFF
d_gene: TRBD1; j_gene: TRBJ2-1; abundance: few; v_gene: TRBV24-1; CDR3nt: TGTGCCACCAGTGTGGACAGGCGTGGGGATGAGCAGTTCTTC; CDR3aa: CATSVDRRGDEQFF